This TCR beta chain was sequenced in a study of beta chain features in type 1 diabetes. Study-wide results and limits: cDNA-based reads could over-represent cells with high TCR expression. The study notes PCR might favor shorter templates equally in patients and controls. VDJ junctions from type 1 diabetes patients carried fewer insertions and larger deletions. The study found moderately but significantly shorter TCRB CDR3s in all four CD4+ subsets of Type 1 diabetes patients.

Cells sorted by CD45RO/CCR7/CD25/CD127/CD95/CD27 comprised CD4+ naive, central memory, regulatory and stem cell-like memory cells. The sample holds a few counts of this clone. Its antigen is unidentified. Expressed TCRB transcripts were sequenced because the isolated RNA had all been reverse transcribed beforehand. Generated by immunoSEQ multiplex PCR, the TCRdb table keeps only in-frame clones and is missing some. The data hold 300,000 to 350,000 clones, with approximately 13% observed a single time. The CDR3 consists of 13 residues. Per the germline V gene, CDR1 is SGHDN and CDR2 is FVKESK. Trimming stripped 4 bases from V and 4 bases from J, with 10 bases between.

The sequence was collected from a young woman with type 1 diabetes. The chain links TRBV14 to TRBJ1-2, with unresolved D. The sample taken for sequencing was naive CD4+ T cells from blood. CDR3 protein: CASSLRGGYGYTF. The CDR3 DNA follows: TGTGCCAGCAGCCTTCGGGGTGGCTATGGCTACACCTTC.